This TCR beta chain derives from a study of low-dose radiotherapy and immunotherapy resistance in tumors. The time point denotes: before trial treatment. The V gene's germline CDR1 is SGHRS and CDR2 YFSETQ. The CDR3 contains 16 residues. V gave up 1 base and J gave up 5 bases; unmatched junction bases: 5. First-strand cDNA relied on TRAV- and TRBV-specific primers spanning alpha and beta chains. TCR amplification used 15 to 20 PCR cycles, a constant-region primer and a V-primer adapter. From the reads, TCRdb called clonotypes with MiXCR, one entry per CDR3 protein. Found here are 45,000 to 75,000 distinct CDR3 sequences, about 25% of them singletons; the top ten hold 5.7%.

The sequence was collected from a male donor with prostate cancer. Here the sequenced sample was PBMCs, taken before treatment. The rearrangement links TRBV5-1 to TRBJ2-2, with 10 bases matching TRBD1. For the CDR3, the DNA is TGCGCCAGCAGCTTGCGGCCGGGACAGGGGACCGGGGAGCTGTTTTTT. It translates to CASSLRPGQGTGELFF.